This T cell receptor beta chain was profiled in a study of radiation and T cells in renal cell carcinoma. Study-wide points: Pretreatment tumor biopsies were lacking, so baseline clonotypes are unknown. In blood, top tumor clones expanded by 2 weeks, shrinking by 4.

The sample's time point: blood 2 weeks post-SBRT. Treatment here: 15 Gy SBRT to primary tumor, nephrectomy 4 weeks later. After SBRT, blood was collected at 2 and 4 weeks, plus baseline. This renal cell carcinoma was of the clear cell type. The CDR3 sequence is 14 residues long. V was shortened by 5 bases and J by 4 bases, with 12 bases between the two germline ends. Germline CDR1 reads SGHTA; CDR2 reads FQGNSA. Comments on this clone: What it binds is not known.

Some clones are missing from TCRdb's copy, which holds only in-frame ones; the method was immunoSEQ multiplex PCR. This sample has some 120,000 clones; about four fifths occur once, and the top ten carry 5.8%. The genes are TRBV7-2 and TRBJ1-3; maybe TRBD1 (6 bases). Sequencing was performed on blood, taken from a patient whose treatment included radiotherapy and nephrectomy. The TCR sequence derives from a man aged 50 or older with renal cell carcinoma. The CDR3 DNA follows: TGTGCCAGCAGCCCCGGGACAACCGGAAACACCATATATTTT. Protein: CASSPGTTGNTIYF.